These 28 T cell receptor beta chains came from one sample sequenced in a study of shared clonotypes between healthy human individuals. The repertoire was sequenced with immunoSEQ multiplex PCR; TCRdb's copy has only in-frame clones and lacks some. This table holds roughly 330,000 clones, under 80% found once. Specimen: memory CD4+ T cells sorted from blood. Subset given: CD45RA-negative fraction. The receptors stem from a man aged 25 to 40 in good health.

A remark on this clone: At one of its ends the junction is not consistent with the germline gene, which may arise from a read error. The CDR3 DNA reads as TGTGCTAGCAGCTTAGACCAGTTACAAGAGACCCAGTACTTC. Its protein product is CASSLDQLQETQYF. V gene TRBV7-7 combines with J gene TRBJ2-5; no definite D call. This CDR3 is 14 amino acids long. Germline CDR1 reads SSHAT; CDR2 reads FNYEAQ (reference sequence).

This clone was detected a few times. CDR3 nucleotides: TGTGCCAGCAGCTTGCGGGGGGTGAATGGCTACACCTTC. Encoded protein: CASSLRGVNGYTF. The chain links TRBV28 to TRBJ1-2; weak D call: TRBD1 (5 bases). The germline V and J ends were trimmed by 6 bases and 6 bases, with 14 bases remaining between them. The CDR3 has 13 residues. CDR1 and CDR2 (germline): MDHEN, SYDVKM.

There are a few counts of this clone. This sequence joins TRBV15 and TRBJ1-2; D possibly corresponds to TRBD1 (6 bases). This CDR3 spans 16 amino acids. The germline V and J ends were trimmed by 5 bases and 0 bases, with 16 bases remaining between them. In germline, CDR1 is LNHNV, CDR2 YYDKDF (reference sequence). This CDR3 is CATSEYAQGPNYGYTF. The CDR3, as DNA: TGTGCCACCAGCGAATACGCACAGGGTCCTAACTATGGCTACACCTTC.

This chain joins TRBV7-9 and TRBJ1-1; 7 nucleotides line up with TRBD1. V lost 5 bases and J lost 0; bases outside the gene matches: 3. Per germline, CDR1 SEHNR and CDR2 FQNEAQ (reference sequence). The CDR3 spans 14 residues. CDR3 nucleotide sequence: TGTGCCAGCAGCCTCGGGACAGTGAACACTGAAGCTTTCTTT. Protein sequence: CASSLGTVNTEAFF. Complete variable domain (other parts from reference TRBV7-9 and TRBJ1-1): DTGVSQNPRHKITKRGQNVTFRCDPISEHNRLYWYRQTLGQGPEFLTYFQNEAQLEKSRLLSDRFSAERPKGSFSTLEIQRTEQGDSAMYLCASSLGTVNTEAFFGQGTRLTVV.

In regard to this clone: At the DNA level, this CDR3 is encoded by other sequences in the same sample as well. J is TRBJ1-4 and V is TRBV18; TRBD1 agrees at 9 bases. The V segment lost 3 bases and the J segment 8 bases; nucleotides outside the gene matches: 4. The CDR3 is made up of 14 amino acids. CDR1 and CDR2 from the germline V gene are KGHSH and LQKENI. The CDR3 loop reads CASSPGQGREKLFF. The DNA for the CDR3 is TGTGCCAGCTCACCGGGACAGGGACGAGAAAAACTGTTTTTT.

The J gene is TRBJ1-1, the V gene TRBV29-1, with 7 positions matching TRBD1. Germline CDR1 reads SQVTM; CDR2 reads ANQGSEA. V trimming: 4 bases; J trimming: 1 base; junction bases outside the gene matches: 3. This CDR3 is built from 13 residues. The CDR3 sequence: CSVATGTNTEAFF. The CDR3 DNA sequence: TGCAGCGTTGCGACAGGGACGAACACTGAAGCTTTCTTT.

This chain uses TRBV5-4 with TRBJ2-5; D possibly matches TRBD1 or TRBD2 (5 bases each). The ends were cut back, 4 bases at V and 1 base at J, with 14 bases in the middle. This CDR3 has 15 amino acids. The germline V gene has CDR1 SGHNT and CDR2 YYREEE (reference sequence). CDR3 nucleotide sequence: TGTGCCAGCAGCCGTGGGGGATCTGCCCAAGAGACCCAGTACTTC. Its translation: CASSRGGSAQETQYF. The full variable domain, with the rest looked up from reference TRBV5-4 and TRBJ2-5, is ETGVTQSPTHLIKTRGQQVTLRCSSQSGHNTVSWYQQALGQGPQFIFQYYREEENGRGNFPPRFSGLQFPNYSSELNVNALELDDSALYLCASSRGGSAQETQYFGPGTRLLVL.

The chain is built from TRBV7-9 and TRBJ2-7, with TRBD2 as a possible D gene (6 bases). V gave up 0 bases and J gave up 2 bases, with 14 bases separating them. Germline CDR1 and CDR2: SEHNR and FQNEAQ (reference sequence). The CDR3 runs 16 residues. The CDR3 nucleotides are TGTGCCAGCAGCTTAGCCGCGGGGCCCCCACCCTACGAGCAGTACTTC. This sequence encodes CASSLAAGPPPYEQYF. The variable domain in full, with the rest retrieved from reference TRBV7-9 and TRBJ2-7, is DTGVSQNPRHKITKRGQNVTFRCDPISEHNRLYWYRQTLGQGPEFLTYFQNEAQLEKSRLLSDRFSAERPKGSFSTLEIQRTEQGDSAMYLCASSLAAGPPPYEQYFGPGTRLTVT.

The chain employs TRBV4-2 and TRBJ2-1; 7 bases agree with TRBD1. This CDR3 region has 15 residues. V lost 0 bases to trimming and J lost 5 bases; unmatched junction nucleotides: 4. Germline V gene sequence: CDR1 LGHNA, CDR2 YNFKEQ. The DNA of the CDR3 is TGTGCCAGCAGCCAAGAAGGGGGCGGCCACAATGAGCAGTTCTTC. The encoded protein is CASSQEGGGHNEQFF.

The V and J genes are TRBV28 and TRBJ2-7; 8 bases agree with TRBD1. Trimming took 2 bases from V and 2 from J; bases not matched to a gene: 5. The CDR3 is 15 amino acids. Germline-derived CDR1 and CDR2 are MDHEN and SYDVKM. CDR3 sequence (DNA): TGTGCCAGCAGTTTACCGACAGGGGACCCCTACGAGCAGTACTTC. Translated: CASSLPTGDPYEQYF.

This clone was seen only a few times. The chain carries TRBV4-1 and TRBJ2-2; D not resolved. This CDR3 comprises 14 residues. CDR1 MGHRA and CDR2 YSYEKL come from the germline V gene. V lost 1 base to trimming and J lost 2 bases, with 5 bases between them. The CDR3 spells CASSQVPNTGELFF. CDR3 bases: TGCGCCAGCAGCCAAGTCCCTAACACCGGGGAGCTGTTTTTT.

V usage is TRBV7-9 and J usage is TRBJ2-5, with D possibly matching TRBD1 (6 bases). Judging by the DNA end, TRBJ2-7 fits better; the J call may be wrong. Per the germline V gene, CDR1 is SEHNR and CDR2 is FQNEAQ (reference sequence). There are 13 residues in the CDR3. As DNA, the CDR3 is TGTGCCAGCAGCTCGCAGGGGCTGTCCGAGCAGTACTTC. Translation gives CASSSQGLSEQYF.

The J gene is TRBJ2-3, the V gene TRBV4-2, with D unclear. Germline assignment: CDR1 LGHNA and CDR2 YNFKEQ. Trimming took 1 base from V and 5 from J, leaving 10 bases between them. This CDR3 is 14 amino acids long. CDR3 in DNA: TGTGCCAGCAGCCAAGGTGTGGCCCGAGATACGCAGTATTTT. It encodes CASSQGVARDTQYF.

This clone was recorded once. The V and J genes are TRBV5-6 and TRBJ2-7; 7 positions match TRBD1. The V gene's germline CDR1 is SGHDT and CDR2 YYEEEE. V dropped 0 bases and J dropped 2; count of bases not matched to a gene: 11. CDR3 length: 17 residues. The CDR3 loop reads CASSLVRGRTLTYEQYF. DNA for the CDR3: TGTGCCAGCAGCTTGGTTAGGGGGCGGACTCTTACCTACGAGCAGTACTTC.

The rearrangement joins TRBV19 to TRBJ2-3, with TRBD1 matching 8 bases. The trim removed 6 bases at V and 1 base at J, leaving 6 bases unmatched. The CDR3 covers 15 residues. The V gene's germline CDR1 is LNHDA and CDR2 SQIVND (reference sequence). CDR3 DNA sequence: TGTGCCAGTAGGAGACAGGGGACCCGCACAGATACGCAGTATTTT. Translating gives CASRRQGTRTDTQYF.

The chain uses TRBV6-6 and TRBJ2-2; D not certain. Germline assignment: CDR1 MNHNY and CDR2 SVGAGI (reference sequence). The V end lost 3 bases, the J end lost 2 bases, and 4 bases lay between the germline ends. This CDR3 is built from 13 residues. The CDR3: CASSYYNTGELFF. CDR3 coding DNA: TGTGCCAGCAGTTATTACAACACCGGGGAGCTGTTTTTT.

The V and J genes are TRBV12-2 and TRBJ2-4; the table's D gene call, TRBD2, was not cross checked with the DNA. TRBV12-2 is a pseudogene. The CDR3 is 16 amino acids. CDR3 amino acids: CASRPPSGRTKNIQYF. The CDR3 DNA reads TGTGCAAGTCGCCCCCCTAGCGGGAGGACCAAAAACATTCAGTACTTC.

The chain has TRBV19 and TRBJ2-7; tentatively, D is TRBD2 (6 bases). CDR1 and CDR2 (germline): LNHDA, SQIVND (reference sequence). Trimming took off 4 bases at V and 2 bases at J, with 18 bases between the two ends. This CDR3 is 16 amino acids long. This CDR3 is CASSRDGGTDTYEQYF. The CDR3 DNA reads TGTGCCAGTAGTAGAGATGGGGGGACTGACACCTACGAGCAGTACTTC.

As to this clone: Other DNA sequences in the same sample also yield this CDR3. The V and J genes are TRBV7-9 and TRBJ2-1; D call uncertain. Germline CDR1 is SEHNR and CDR2 is FQNEAQ (reference sequence). With 4 bases removed from V and 5 bases from J, the gap between germline ends came to 3 bases. This CDR3 is built from 11 residues. Here the CDR3 reads CASSSHNEQFF. In DNA form, the CDR3 reads TGTGCCAGCAGCTCTCACAATGAGCAGTTCTTC.

The chain employs TRBV6-5 and TRBJ2-7; D perhaps matches TRBD1 (6 bases). The CDR3 totals 14 residues. The germline V gene encodes CDR1 MNHEY and CDR2 SVGAGI. The V and J ends lost 3 bases and 6 bases respectively, with 15 bases between them. This chain's CDR3 is CASSYSTGLSEQYF. The CDR3 region has the DNA TGTGCCAGCAGTTATAGTACAGGGTTAAGCGAGCAGTACTTC.

This clone was seen at least ten times. V is TRBV9 and J is TRBJ2-2; no reliable D call. The CDR3 contains 14 residues. Trimming removed 0 bases at V and 5 bases at J, with 8 bases between. From germline, CDR1 is SGDLS and CDR2 YYNGEE. The CDR3 loop is CASSVGVGTGELFF. The CDR3 coding sequence is TGTGCCAGCAGCGTAGGGGTCGGGACCGGGGAGCTGTTTTTT.

The gene calls are TRBV20-1 and TRBJ2-5; no clear D gene. Germline V lookup: CDR1 DFQATT, CDR2 SNEGSKA (reference sequence). Trimming took off 5 bases at V and 4 bases at J, with 8 bases between the two ends. The CDR3 covers 11 residues. In DNA form, the CDR3 reads TGCAGTGCTCCCTGGGGAGAGACCCAGTACTTC. Amino acids: CSAPWGETQYF.

The chain employs TRBV10-3 and TRBJ1-5; the D is unclear. The V end was cut by 6 bases, the J end by 3 bases, with 9 bases between. CDR3 length: 13 residues. Germline CDR1 is ENHRY and CDR2 is SYGVKD. The CDR3 nucleotides are TGTGCCATCAGAGAGGGTCTCAATCAGCCCCAGCATTTT. It translates to CAIREGLNQPQHF.

This clone was recorded once. The chain carries TRBV7-9 and TRBJ2-3; 9 bases fit TRBD2. This CDR3 has 16 residues. The trim removed 4 bases at V and 3 bases at J, leaving 8 bases unmatched. CDR1 SEHNR and CDR2 FQNEAQ come from the germline V gene (reference sequence). The DNA for the CDR3 is TGTGCCAGCAGCTCGCATAGCGGGAGTACAACAGATACGCAGTATTTT. As protein: CASSSHSGSTTDTQYF. The variable domain in full, completed from reference TRBV7-9 and TRBJ2-3, reads DTGVSQNPRHKITKRGQNVTFRCDPISEHNRLYWYRQTLGQGPEFLTYFQNEAQLEKSRLLSDRFSAERPKGSFSTLEIQRTEQGDSAMYLCASSSHSGSTTDTQYFGPGTRLTVL.

This rearrangement joins TRBV29-1 to TRBJ2-1; tentative D call: TRBD2 (6 bases). The CDR3 consists of 14 residues. Per the germline V gene, CDR1 is SQVTM and CDR2 is ANQGSEA. Trimming removed 2 bases at V and 0 bases at J, with 8 bases between. The CDR3, as DNA: TGCAGCGTTGAATTCGGGAGCTCCTACAATGAGCAGTTCTTC. It translates to CSVEFGSSYNEQFF.

The genes are TRBV7-4 and TRBJ1-2, with D possibly matching TRBD1 (6 bases). Germline loops: CDR1 SGHVT, CDR2 SQSDAQ. This CDR3 has 13 amino acids. The V end lost 5 bases, the J end lost 5 bases, and 12 bases lay between the germline ends. The CDR3, as DNA: TGTGCCAGCAGCCAACAGGGCTCTTATGGCTACACCTTC. It yields the protein CASSQQGSYGYTF.

The gene calls are TRBV5-1 and TRBJ1-4; TRBD1 is a possible D gene (6 bases). Germline CDR1 reads SGHRS; CDR2 reads YFSETQ. The CDR3 runs to 14 residues. V lost 4 bases and J 5 bases, leaving 12 bases between the germline ends. The CDR3 sequence is CASSDGQLNEKLFF. CDR3 sequence (DNA): TGCGCCAGCAGCGACGGACAGTTGAATGAAAAACTGTTTTTT.

The chain combines TRBV29-1 with TRBJ2-1, with D uncertain. Germline CDR1 and CDR2: SQVTM and ANQGSEA. V lost 4 bases, J lost 4 bases, and 5 bases lay in between. CDR3 size: 11 residues. The CDR3 DNA sequence: TGCAGCGTTGTGAGTTACAATGAGCAGTTCTTC. Translated: CSVVSYNEQFF.